These 11 T cell receptor beta chains were sequenced from one sample in a study of shared clonotypes between healthy human individuals. Assay used: immunoSEQ multiplex PCR; TCRdb lists only in-frame clones, some missing. The sample shows 2 million to 2.5 million clones, just under 95% of them seen only once. The sequenced sample was naive CD4+ T cells from PBMCs. Specified subset: CD45RA+ positively selected. These TCRs come from a man between 18 and 29 years old in good health. Some clones in this sample may be carry-over from other donors' samples.

The J gene is TRBJ2-2, the V gene TRBV18; 7 bases align to TRBD1. From germline, CDR1 is KGHSH and CDR2 LQKENI. The V segment lost 6 bases and the J segment 1 base; nucleotides outside the gene matches: 5. This CDR3 has 15 amino acids. The CDR3 DNA reads TGTGCCAGCTCCCTACGGACAGGGAACACCGGGGAGCTGTTTTTT. It is translated as CASSLRTGNTGELFF.

This chain joins TRBV5-8 and TRBJ1-2, with a tentative D call TRBD1 (5 bases). The CDR3 spans 13 residues. CDR1 is SGHTS, CDR2 YDEGEE, per germline. The ends were cut back, 4 bases at V and 2 bases at J, with 9 bases in the middle. The CDR3 sequence: CASSPGPNYGYTF. The CDR3 nucleotides are TGTGCCAGCAGCCCGGGACCCAACTATGGCTACACCTTC.

The rearrangement joins TRBV11-2 to TRBJ2-1, with D possibly matching TRBD2 (5 bases). Germline CDR1 reads SGHAT; CDR2 reads FQNNGV. This CDR3 spans 12 amino acids. V dropped 5 bases and J dropped 8 bases, with 10 bases sitting between them. The CDR3 loop is CASSRNGDEQFF. The CDR3 DNA reads as TGTGCCAGCAGCCGTAACGGGGATGAGCAGTTCTTC.

The genes are TRBV5-1 and TRBJ1-4; the D is unclear. The V and J ends lost 5 bases and 8 bases respectively, with 13 bases between them. From germline, CDR1 is SGHRS and CDR2 YFSETQ. The CDR3 runs to 13 residues. The DNA of the CDR3 is TGCGCCAGCAGTAGGAGGGAGGGCGAAAAACTGTTTTTT. The encoded protein is CASSRREGEKLFF.

The rearrangement links TRBV19 to TRBJ1-5; the D is unclear. V lost 2 bases to trimming and J lost 1 base, with 9 bases between them. The CDR3 loop spans 15 amino acids. CDR1 and CDR2 (germline): LNHDA, SQIVND (reference sequence). Here the CDR3 reads CASSIIPESNQPQHF. DNA of the CDR3: TGTGCCAGTAGTATAATACCGGAAAGCAATCAGCCCCAGCATTTT.

This clone has a single count. The gene calls are TRBV7-2 and TRBJ1-3; the D gene is possibly TRBD1 (6 bases). The V end was cut by 1 base, the J end by 0 bases, with 10 bases between. The CDR3 is 16 amino acids. Germline values: CDR1 SGHTA, CDR2 FQGNSA. CDR3 bases: TGTGCCAGCAGCTTAGTGGGGACAAACTCTGGAAACACCATATATTTT. The encoded protein is CASSLVGTNSGNTIYF.

The CDR3 spells CAWSAGGESYGYTF. The CDR3 DNA is TGTGCCTGGTCGGCAGGGGGCGAGAGCTATGGCTACACCTTC. V and J are TRBV30 and TRBJ1-2, with 8 bases that match TRBD1. The CDR3 has 14 residues. Trimming took 5 bases from V and 4 from J; bases not matched to a gene: 9. Germline V gene data show CDR1 as GTSNPN and CDR2 as SVGIG (reference sequence).

This chain links TRBV19 with TRBJ1-2; 9 nucleotides agree with TRBD1. The germline V gene has CDR1 LNHDA and CDR2 SQIVND (reference sequence). This CDR3 is 15 amino acids long. V shed 4 bases and J 4 bases; nucleotides not matched to a gene: 7. CDR3 loop: CASSRIPGQGYGYTF. The CDR3 DNA reads TGTGCCAGTAGTAGGATACCGGGACAGGGCTATGGCTACACCTTC.

The rearrangement uses TRBV5-3 and TRBJ1-1; 7 positions agree with TRBD1. TRBV5-3 is labeled an ORF, and its function is uncertain. Trimming took 4 bases from V and 3 from J; bases not matched to a gene: 9. The CDR3 length is 15 residues. Written as DNA, the CDR3 is TGTGCCAGAAGCCATCCAATCAGGGGGTACACTGAAGCTTTCTTT. It encodes CARSHPIRGYTEAFF.

J is TRBJ1-2 and V is TRBV7-2; possible D gene TRBD1, 5 bases. The germline CDR1 and CDR2 sequences are SGHTA and FQGNSA. The V end lost 7 bases, the J end lost 6 bases, and 9 bases lay between the germline ends. The CDR3 is 11 residues long. CDR3 amino acids: CASNAGHGYTF. The CDR3 DNA sequence: TGTGCCAGCAACGCAGGGCATGGCTACACCTTC.

The rearrangement uses TRBV5-1 and TRBJ1-1; D is perhaps TRBD1 (5 bases). The CDR3 spans 16 residues. Germline-derived CDR1 and CDR2 are SGHRS and YFSETQ. Trimming took off 4 bases at V and 1 base at J, with 17 bases between the two ends. The CDR3: CASSVTTAGENTEAFF. As DNA, the CDR3 is TGCGCCAGCAGCGTTACGACAGCGGGAGAGAACACTGAAGCTTTCTTT.